This T cell receptor (beta chain) appears in the sequencing data of a study of blood T cell repertoires in COVID-19. Study as a whole: From the United States, Italy and Spain came samples of acute and convalescent COVID-19. PBMCs, B-cell-depleted T cells, or T cells provided the cDNA or gDNA that made up the material.

In the authors' workflow: Amplified reference gene primers provided the basis for estimating nucleated cell counts. Assay: immunoSEQ multiplex PCR; the TCRdb copy retains only in-frame clones and omits some. The V and J calls and clone size were taken over from that table, and D and trimming were inferred from the DNA. The data show 150,000 to 200,000 clones, approximately 80% seen once. The CDR3 consists of 14 residues. Between the trimmed V and J ends, which lost 5 bases and 5 bases, there was a span of 13 bases. Germline CDR1 LNHDA, CDR2 SQIVND (reference sequence). The source material was peripheral blood. This clonotype was sampled from a human donor in a cohort sampled during active COVID-19. The chain carries TRBV19 and TRBJ1-5; D might be TRBD1 (5 bases). The CDR3 nucleotides read TGTGCCAGTAGTGTGAGGACGGGGGATCAGCCCCAGCATTTT. This encodes CASSVRTGDQPQHF.